This T cell receptor beta chain was sequenced for a study of shared clonotypes between healthy human individuals. Overall study findings and caveats: The generation probabilities recorded for non-shared clonotypes fell below those of clonotypes shared by all four donors.

CD45RO-negative, CCR7-positively selected cells formed the naive CD8 fraction, excluding terminally differentiated effector memory CD45RA+ cells. Evenly divided among several immunoSEQ plates was the genomic DNA of each subset. Using immunoSEQ multiplex PCR, the repertoire was profiled, and TCRdb retains in-frame clones only, with some absent. This table has more than 2 million clones, around 95% appearing once. Turning to this clone: The antigen is not known.

The germline CDR1 and CDR2 sequences are MNHEY and SMNVEV (reference sequence). The J segment lost 2 bases and the V segment lost 3 bases, leaving 10 bases of the junction unmatched. This CDR3 is built from 17 residues. The source of this sequence is a man aged 18-30 years in good health. Some clones in this sample may be carry-over from other donors' samples. Sequenced material: naive CD8+ T cells from PBMCs. The chain recombines TRBV27 with TRBJ2-1, with TRBD2 identical over 7 bases. The CDR3 DNA follows: TGTGCCAGCAGTTTGGGGTTATCGGCGGGAGCCTACAATGAGCAGTTCTTC. Translating gives CASSLGLSAGAYNEQFF.